This TCR beta chain is drawn from a study of T-cell memory formation after mild COVID-19. The V gene's germline CDR1 is SGHRS and CDR2 YFSETQ. V gave up 4 bases and J gave up 8 bases; unmatched junction bases: 12. This CDR3 is 15 amino acids long. This clonotype appeared many times. Its antigen remains unidentified. Findings of the study overall: Memory from before infection featured some responding clones, which suggests cross-reactive memory joined.

TCRdb reprocessed the 5' RACE reads with MiXCR, giving one entry per CDR3 protein. The data hold about 340,000 distinct CDR3 sequences, with around 13% observed a single time. The sequenced sample was PBMCs or a T cell subset sorted from them (not recorded which). This chain links TRBV5-1 with TRBJ2-1; the match to TRBD1 covers 7 bases. The receptor was derived from a man in his late teens or twenties who had mild COVID-19 (a few samples of this study predate the infection). Cell type and time point are not known. The CDR3 reads CASSPRTGFGDEQFF. The DNA of the CDR3 is TGCGCCAGCAGCCCCCGGACAGGCTTTGGGGATGAGCAGTTCTTC.